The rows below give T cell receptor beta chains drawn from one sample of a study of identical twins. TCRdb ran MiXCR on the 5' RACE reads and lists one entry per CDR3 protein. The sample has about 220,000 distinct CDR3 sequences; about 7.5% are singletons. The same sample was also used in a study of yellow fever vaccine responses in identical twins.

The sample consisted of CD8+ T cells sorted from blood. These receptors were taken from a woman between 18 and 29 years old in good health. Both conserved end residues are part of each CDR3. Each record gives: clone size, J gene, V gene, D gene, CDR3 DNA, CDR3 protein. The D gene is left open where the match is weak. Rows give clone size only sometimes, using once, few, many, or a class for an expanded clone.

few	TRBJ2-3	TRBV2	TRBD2	TGTGCCAGCGGGCCCTACTCTAGCGGAGGGGGCACAGATACGCAGTATTTT	CASGPYSSGGGTDTQYF
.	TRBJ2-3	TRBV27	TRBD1	TGTGCCAGCAGCCCTTCACAGGGGCTCGGAGATACGCAGTATTTT	CASSPSQGLGDTQYF
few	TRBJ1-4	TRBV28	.	TGTGCCAGCAGGTTGGGTGAAAAACTGTTTTTT	CASRLGEKLFF
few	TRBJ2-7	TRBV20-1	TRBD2	TGCAGTGCTAGAGATTTGGGGCGGGAGGAATCCTACGAGCAGTACTTC	CSARDLGREESYEQYF
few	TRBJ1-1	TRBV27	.	TGTGCCACCCACAGTGGTGCTGAAGCTTTCTTT	CATHSGAEAFF
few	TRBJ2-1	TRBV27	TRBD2	TGTGCCAGCAGCCTGGACAGCTTCCTAGCGGGGGGAAACAATGAGCAGTTCTTC	CASSLDSFLAGGNNEQFF
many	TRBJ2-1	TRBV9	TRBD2	TGTGCCAGCAGCGCATTCGGGTCTAGCGGGAGTAATGAGCAGTTCTTC	CASSAFGSSGSNEQFF
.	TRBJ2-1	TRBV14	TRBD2	TGTGCCAGCAGCCAAGTACTAGCGGACGAGCAGTTCTTC	CASSQVLADEQFF
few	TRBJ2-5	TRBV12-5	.	TGTGCTAGTGCCAAGGAGGGCTTCCAAGAGACCCAGTACTTC	CASAKEGFQETQYF
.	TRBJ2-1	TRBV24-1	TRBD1	TGTGCCACCAGTGACTCAACAGGGGTACCCAGATACAATGAGCAGTTCTTC	CATSDSTGVPRYNEQFF
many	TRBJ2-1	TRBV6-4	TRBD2	TGTGCCAGCAGTGACGGCGGGAGGGATTACAATGAGCAGTTCTTC	CASSDGGRDYNEQFF
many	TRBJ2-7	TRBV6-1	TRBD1	TGTGCCAGCAGTAAACAGGGGCCCTATTACGAGCAGTACTTC	CASSKQGPYYEQYF
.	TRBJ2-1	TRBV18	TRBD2	TGTGCCAGCTCACCCGGACTAGCGGCAAGCTCCTACAATGAGCAGTTCTTC	CASSPGLAASSYNEQFF
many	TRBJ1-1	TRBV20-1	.	TGCAGTGCCCACACGGGGGCTGAAGCTTTCTTT	CSAHTGAEAFF
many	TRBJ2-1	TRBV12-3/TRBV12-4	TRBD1	TGTGCCAGCAGTCCGGACAGGGTAGTGCAGTTCTTC	CASSPDRVVQFF
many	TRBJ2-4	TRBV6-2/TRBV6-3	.	TGTGCCAGCAGTGTCGTAGAAACAAACATTCAGTACTTC	CASSVVETNIQYF
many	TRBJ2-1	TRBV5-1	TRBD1	TGCGCCAGCAGCTTGGAGGGACAGCTGTACAATGAGCAGTTCTTC	CASSLEGQLYNEQFF
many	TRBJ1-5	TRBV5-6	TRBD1	TGTGCCAGCAGCTTGAGGGGACAGCACAATCAGCCCCAGCATTTT	CASSLRGQHNQPQHF
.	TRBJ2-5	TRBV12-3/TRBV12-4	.	TGTGCCAGCACCTCTTGGGAGTCTAAAGAGACCCAGTACTTC	CASTSWESKETQYF
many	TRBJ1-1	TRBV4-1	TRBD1	TGCGCCAGCAGTGACGGACAGGGGAACACTGAAGCTTTCTTT	CASSDGQGNTEAFF
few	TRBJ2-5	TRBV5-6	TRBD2	TGTGCCAGCAGCTTGGTTTTAGCGGGGGCCTCCGGGGAGACCCAGTACTTC	CASSLVLAGASGETQYF
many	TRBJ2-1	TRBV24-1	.	TGTGCCACCAGTGAAAGCTCCTACAATGAGCAGTTCTTC	CATSESSYNEQFF
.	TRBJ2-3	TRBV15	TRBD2	TGTGCCACCAGTCCAGGGACTAGCGATGTGACAGATACGCAGTATTTT	CATSPGTSDVTDTQYF
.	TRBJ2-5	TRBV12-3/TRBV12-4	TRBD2	TGTGCCAGCAGTCGGAGTACGGGACTAGTGGGGACCCAGTACTTC	CASSRSTGLVGTQYF
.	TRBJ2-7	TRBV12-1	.	TGTGCCAGCAGCCCCGGCGAGCAGAGCTCCTACGAGCAGTACTTC	CASSPGEQSSYEQYF
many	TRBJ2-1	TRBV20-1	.	TGCAGTGCTAGACCAGATACAGTCTCCTACAATGAGCAGTTCTTC	CSARPDTVSYNEQFF
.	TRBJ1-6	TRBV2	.	TGTGCCAGCAGTGAAGGGGCAGCTTACTCACCCCTCCACTTT	CASSEGAAYSPLHF
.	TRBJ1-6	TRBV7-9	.	TGTGCCAGCAGCAGCCCTGGGGACTCACCCCTCCACTTT	CASSSPGDSPLHF
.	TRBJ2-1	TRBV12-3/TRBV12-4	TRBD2	TGTGCCAGCAGTGAGCGGGAGGGCCGGCATGAGCAGTTCTTC	CASSEREGRHEQFF
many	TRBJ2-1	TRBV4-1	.	TGCGCCAGCAGCCCCGGGCTATACAATGAGCAGTTCTTC	CASSPGLYNEQFF
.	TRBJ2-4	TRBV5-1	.	TGCGCCAGCAGCCACCGGACGGGTTTAGCCAAAAACATTCAGTACTTC	CASSHRTGLAKNIQYF
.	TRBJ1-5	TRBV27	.	TGTGCCAGCAGTTTATCCGGAGGAGCCAATCAGCCCCAGCATTTT	CASSLSGGANQPQHF
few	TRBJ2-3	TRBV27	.	TGTGCCAGCAGTTTAGATAGTCCAGATACGCAGTATTTT	CASSLDSPDTQYF
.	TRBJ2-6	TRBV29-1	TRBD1	TGCAGCGTAACAGGGGTAACTGGGGCCAACGTCCTGACTTTC	CSVTGVTGANVLTF
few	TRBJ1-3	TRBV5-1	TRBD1	TGCGCCAGCAGCCCGGACAGGCAAGGAAACACCATATATTTT	CASSPDRQGNTIYF
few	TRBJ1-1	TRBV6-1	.	TGTGCCAGCAGTGAAAGCGGGACACCGAACACTGAAGCTTTCTTT	CASSESGTPNTEAFF
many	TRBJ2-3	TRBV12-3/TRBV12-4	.	TGTGCCAGCAGTTTCGGCCGCGTAGTAGGCACAGATACGCAGTATTTT	CASSFGRVVGTDTQYF
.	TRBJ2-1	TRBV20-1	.	TGCAGTGCTCCAGGGGTGTTGGACTCCTACAATGAGCAGTTCTTC	CSAPGVLDSYNEQFF
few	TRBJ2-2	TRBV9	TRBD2	TGTGCCAGCAGCTCCCGACTAGCTTCCACCGGGGAGCTGTTTTTT	CASSSRLASTGELFF
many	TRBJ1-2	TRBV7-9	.	TGTGCCAGCGATGGTCCCATTAACTATGGCTACACCTTC	CASDGPINYGYTF
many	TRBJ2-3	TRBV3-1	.	TGTGCCAGCAGCCAAATGAGCACAGATACGCAGTATTTT	CASSQMSTDTQYF
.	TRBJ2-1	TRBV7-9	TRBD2	TGTGCCAGCAGCTTAAAAGCGGGGGGCCTCGGTGAGCAGTTCTTC	CASSLKAGGLGEQFF